The 3 T cell receptor beta chains in this list originate from one sample, sequenced in a study of PD-1 blockade in classical Hodgkin lymphoma. All the patients suffered relapse after autologous stem cell transplantation, and brentuximab vedotin exposure differed. Sequencing used immunoSEQ multiplex PCR; TCRdb keeps in-frame clones, though not all of them. Of about 61,000 clones listed, 85% to 90% were seen once; the top ten hold over 12%. The input for sequencing was peripheral blood mononuclear cells (PBMCs), taken at baseline. Source of these receptors: a human donor with classical Hodgkin lymphoma.

The rearrangement uses TRBV4-2 and TRBJ2-5; 7 positions agree with TRBD2. The CDR3 is 15 amino acids. Germline V lookup: CDR1 LGHNA, CDR2 YNFKEQ. V was clipped by 6 bases and J by 2 bases; unmatched bases: 9. CDR3 in amino acids: CASSPRASGQETQYF. DNA for the CDR3: TGTGCCAGCAGTCCGCGTGCTAGCGGACAAGAGACCCAGTACTTC.

A remark on this clone: Given a much more abundant clone one base away, this may be a read error. V usage is TRBV4-2 and J usage is TRBJ2-2; D not certain. The V gene's germline CDR1 is LGHNA and CDR2 YNFKEQ. V shed 1 base and J shed 4 bases, with 1 base lying between them. The CDR3 totals 12 residues. The CDR3 protein is CASSQVTGELFF. The DNA of the CDR3 is TGTGCCAGCAGCCAAGTCACCGGGGAGCTGTTTTTT.

The chain has TRBV18 and TRBJ1-1; D is uncertain. With 0 bases removed from V and 7 bases from J, the gap between germline ends came to 15 bases. Germline V gene sequence: CDR1 KGHSH, CDR2 LQKENI. The CDR3 runs to 15 residues. CDR3 sequence: CASSPPGGNDGEAFF. The CDR3, as DNA: TGTGCCAGCTCACCACCTGGCGGGAACGACGGTGAAGCTTTCTTT. Based on the CDR3 plus reference TRBV18 and TRBJ1-1, the full variable domain is NAGVMQNPRHLVRRRGQEARLRCSPMKGHSHVYWYRQLPEEGLKFMVYLQKENIIDESGMPKERFSAEFPKEGPSILRIQQVVRGDSAAYFCASSPPGGNDGEAFFGQGTRLTVV.